A selection of T cell receptor beta chains follows, all from one sample in a study of blood T cell repertoires in COVID-19. Sequenced by immunoSEQ multiplex PCR; TCRdb stores in-frame clones only, minus some. The sample contains roughly 150,000 clones, about 87% of which appear only once. Specimen: peripheral blood. Receptor source: a woman older than 75 with acute or convalescent COVID-19. The CDR3 runs from the conserved cysteine through the conserved F or W. D genes are given only for firm matches. Size is stated for part of the rows, as once, few or many counts, or as a class when the clone is expanded.

once	TRBV19	TRBJ1-6	-	CASSPTDSYNSPLHF	TGTGCCAGTAGTCCGACAGACTCCTATAATTCACCCCTCCACTTT
-	TRBV18	TRBJ1-1	TRBD1	CASSPTGGLTEAFF	TGTGCCAGCTCACCAACAGGGGGCTTGACTGAAGCTTTCTTT
-	TRBV6-5	TRBJ1-1	-	CASSLTGLMNTEAFF	TGTGCCAGCAGTCTTACAGGGCTCATGAACACTGAAGCTTTCTTT
few	TRBV3-1/TRBV3-2	TRBJ2-3	TRBD2	CASSHHAGGPDTQYF	TGTGCCAGCAGCCACCACGCGGGGGGACCAGATACGCAGTATTTT
-	TRBV6-2/TRBV6-3	TRBJ1-2	-	CASSPTVLYGYTF	TGTGCCAGCAGTCCGACAGTCTTATATGGCTACACCTTC
-	TRBV6-5	TRBJ1-6	-	CASSKDAVDFRALHF	TGTGCCAGCAGCAAGGACGCGGTCGATTTCAGGGCCCTCCACTTT
-	TRBV18	TRBJ1-1	-	CASSPRQGGGWNTEAFF	TGTGCCAGCTCACCAAGGCAGGGAGGTGGATGGAACACTGAAGCTTTCTTT
once	TRBV19	TRBJ1-2	TRBD1	CASSERTGTYGYTF	TGTGCCAGTAGTGAAAGGACAGGAACCTATGGCTACACCTTC
-	TRBV30	TRBJ1-2	-	CAWSVSPDSYGYTF	TGTGCCTGGAGTGTGTCCCCGGACAGCTATGGCTACACCTTC
-	TRBV10-2	TRBJ1-2	TRBD1	CASRRDSGITNYGYTF	TGCGCCAGCAGGAGGGACAGCGGTATAACTAACTATGGCTACACCTTC
-	TRBV5-5	TRBJ2-7	-	CASSLRHTSYGQYF	TGTGCCAGCAGCTTGCGACACACGTCCTACGGGCAGTACTTC
-	TRBV19	TRBJ2-4	TRBD2	CASSIGTRGGIQYF	TGTGCCAGTAGTATAGGGACTCGGGGAGGGATTCAGTACTTC
-	TRBV2	TRBJ2-5	TRBD1	CASTSGTGRFETQYF	TGTGCCAGCACCTCCGGGACAGGGAGGTTCGAGACCCAGTACTTC
-	TRBV5-1	TRBJ1-2	-	CASSLAGGSGYTF	TGCGCCAGCTCTCTGGCCGGGGGTTCTGGCTACACCTTC
-	TRBV7-2	TRBJ1-4	-	CASRGHATNEKLFF	TGTGCCAGCAGGGGGCATGCAACTAATGAAAAACTGTTTTTT
-	TRBV6-2/TRBV6-3	TRBJ1-1	TRBD1	CASSRTGLDPAFF	TGTGCCAGCAGCCGGACAGGGTTAGACCCAGCTTTCTTT